Below, 5 T cell receptor beta chains from the same sample are listed, as sequenced in a study of neoadjuvant anti-PD-1 for oral cavity cancer. Sequenced by immunoSEQ multiplex PCR; TCRdb stores in-frame clones only, minus some. The data contain approximately 8,400 clones, 70% of them singletons. Time point specified: after neoadjuvant nivolumab, at surgical resection. The sample here was PBMCs, taken after nivolumab (anti-PD-1) treatment. Receptors were obtained from a person aged 35-79 years with oral cavity squamous cell carcinoma.

The chain links TRBV6-5 to TRBJ1-5; TRBD1 might be the D (6 bases). Germline V gives CDR1 MNHEY, CDR2 SVGAGI. This CDR3 spans 14 amino acids. Trimming removed 4 bases from V and 7 bases from J, with 14 bases in between. CDR3 loop: CASSFPGADQPQHF. CDR3 sequence (DNA): TGTGCCAGCAGTTTTCCAGGGGCCGACCAGCCCCAGCATTTT.

This rearrangement joins TRBV1 to TRBJ1-5; no DNA check was done on the table's D call, TRBD1. TRBV1 is annotated as a pseudogene. This CDR3 has 17 residues. DNA for the CDR3: TGCACCAGCAGCCAAGAACACCAGGAAATTAGCAATCAGCCCCAGCATTTT. Protein sequence: CTSSQEHQEISNQPQHF.

The chain links TRBV18 to TRBJ2-5; either TRBD1 or TRBD2 may fit D (6 bases each). CDR3 length: 15 residues. V shed 3 bases and J shed 0 bases, with 11 bases lying between them. Germline V gene data show CDR1 as KGHSH and CDR2 as LQKENI. The CDR3 spells CASSPYREDQETQYF. The DNA for the CDR3 is TGTGCCAGCTCACCGTACAGGGAGGACCAAGAGACCCAGTACTTC.

The chain uses TRBV7-2 and TRBJ2-1; perhaps D is TRBD1 or TRBD2 (5 bases each). Germline CDR1 SGHTA, CDR2 FQGNSA. Trimming removed 3 bases at V and 5 bases at J, with 20 bases between. The CDR3 is made up of 17 amino acids. The CDR3 sequence is CASSFQRPTRGDNEQFF. CDR3 bases: TGTGCCAGCAGCTTTCAGAGGCCAACGAGAGGGGACAATGAGCAGTTCTTC.

This chain joins TRBV2 and TRBJ2-5; 11 bases align to TRBD1. The CDR3 consists of 15 residues. CDR1 and CDR2 (germline): SNHLY, FYNNEI. The trim removed 3 bases at V and 2 bases at J, leaving 2 bases unmatched. CDR3 sequence: CASSDRDRGQETQYF. As DNA, the CDR3 is TGTGCCAGCAGTGACCGGGACAGGGGGCAAGAGACCCAGTACTTC. Full variable domain (missing parts from reference TRBV2 and TRBJ2-5): EPEVTQTPSHQVTQMGQEVILRCVPISNHLYFYWYRQILGQKVEFLVSFYNNEISEKSEIFDDQFSVERPDGSNFTLKIRSTKLEDSAMYFCASSDRDRGQETQYFGPGTRLLVL.